A selection of T cell receptor beta chains follows, all from one sample in a study of blood T cell repertoires in COVID-19. Clones were sequenced by immunoSEQ multiplex PCR, and TCRdb holds only the in-frame ones, with some missing. The sample records nearly 200,000 clones, around 85% being singletons. The sequencing input was peripheral blood. These receptors were obtained from a woman between 65 and 79 years old with acute or convalescent COVID-19. Each CDR3 is given with its conserved first and last residue. The D gene is left open where the match is weak. Size tells how often a clone was seen (once, few, many) or the class of an expanded clone, and some rows leave it out.

>TRBJ2-1|.|TRBV7-9|TRBD2
CASSPGTSGMVFEQFF
TGTGCCAGCAGCCCGGGGACTAGCGGGATGGTTTTTGAGCAGTTCTTC
>TRBJ2-7|few|TRBV4-1|TRBD1
CASSLTTGSSYEQYF
TGCGCCAGCAGCCTCACGACAGGGAGCTCCTACGAGCAGTACTTC
>TRBJ1-4|.|TRBV9|.
CASSVEPRSTNEKLFF
TGTGCCAGCAGCGTAGAACCGAGATCAACTAATGAAAAACTGTTTTTT
>TRBJ2-7|once|TRBV12-3/TRBV12-4|.
CASSLRQAYEQYF
TGTGCCAGCAGTTTACGACAGGCCTACGAGCAGTACTTC
>TRBJ2-7|.|TRBV27|.
CASSLQSQGRSYEQYF
TGTGCCAGCAGTTTACAAAGTCAGGGCCGCTCCTACGAGCAGTACTTC
>TRBJ2-1|.|TRBV19|.
CASSNVRGNEQFF
TGTGCCAGTAGTAACGTAAGGGGGAATGAGCAGTTCTTC
>TRBJ2-1|.|TRBV6-2/TRBV6-3|.
CASSQTYNEQFF
TGTGCCAGCAGCCAAACTTACAATGAGCAGTTCTTC
>TRBJ2-1|.|TRBV5-1|TRBD2
CASSSSTSGRGNEQFF
TGCGCCAGCAGCTCCTCGACTAGCGGGAGGGGTAATGAGCAGTTCTTC
>TRBJ1-1|.|TRBV6-5|.
CASSYLEAFF
TGTGCCAGCAGTTACTTAGAAGCTTTCTTT
>TRBJ1-4|.|TRBV5-1|.
CASSGQGFEELFF
TGCGCCAGCAGCGGGCAGGGCTTTGAGGAACTGTTTTTT
>TRBJ2-7|.|TRBV2|TRBD2
CASSEPAGVDEQYF
TGTGCCAGCAGTGAACCAGCGGGAGTAGACGAGCAGTACTTC
>TRBJ1-2|.|TRBV6-2/TRBV6-3|.
CASSLDSTNYGYTF
TGTGCCAGCAGCCTGGACAGCACTAACTATGGCTACACCTTC
>TRBJ2-3|.|TRBV4-3|TRBD2
CASSSGTSNTQYF
TGCGCCAGCAGCTCCGGGACTAGCAATACGCAGTATTTT
>TRBJ2-7|.|TRBV3-1/TRBV3-2|.
CASRRTATSYEQYF
TGTGCCAGCAGGCGGACAGCTACTTCCTACGAGCAGTACTTC
>TRBJ2-2|.|TRBV6-2/TRBV6-3|TRBD1
CASSLTGVNTGELFF
TGTGCCAGCAGTTTGACAGGGGTGAACACCGGGGAGCTGTTTTTT
>TRBJ2-7|.|TRBV23-1|TRBD1
CASRSTTGGLYEQYF
TGCGCCAGCAGAAGCACGACAGGGGGACTCTACGAGCAGTACTTC
>TRBJ1-2|.|TRBV28|TRBD1
CASSRTGTAYGYTF
TGTGCCAGCAGCCGAACCGGGACAGCTTATGGCTACACCTTC
>TRBJ2-1|.|TRBV18|TRBD2
CASSPLPSTSGVQFF
TGTGCCAGCTCACCACTACCTTCGACTAGCGGGGTGCAGTTCTTC
>TRBJ1-5|.|TRBV28|TRBD1
CASSAGTGTQHF
TGTGCCAGCAGTGCCGGGACAGGGACCCAGCATTTT
>TRBJ2-1|.|TRBV4-1|TRBD2
CASSQEGSGSPYNEQFF
TGCGCCAGCAGCCAAGAAGGAAGCGGGAGTCCCTACAATGAGCAGTTCTTC